The 27 T cell receptor beta chains presented below share a single source sample, sequenced in a study of early T cells in non-severe SARS-CoV-2 infection. TCRdb reprocessed the 5' RACE reads via MiXCR and lists one record per CDR3 protein. The sample includes 35,000 to 45,000 distinct CDR3 sequences, approximately 6% of them seen just once. Sequencing was done on a sample of whole blood. These receptors came from an adult who was a healthcare worker with PCR-confirmed SARS-CoV-2 infection or an uninfected control (not recorded which).

This clonotype has at least ten counts. The chain recombines TRBV2 with TRBJ1-5; D call uncertain. V was clipped by 1 base and J by 6 bases, with 4 bases between them. The CDR3 is made up of 12 amino acids. The germline V gene encodes CDR1 SNHLY and CDR2 FYNNEI. DNA of the CDR3: TGTGCCAGCAGTGAAGAGGTTCAGCCCCAGCATTTT. Translated, it gives CASSEEVQPQHF. Using reference TRBV2 and TRBJ1-5 for the parts outside the CDR3, the full variable domain is EPEVTQTPSHQVTQMGQEVILRCVPISNHLYFYWYRQILGQKVEFLVSFYNNEISEKSEIFDDQFSVERPDGSNFTLKIRSTKLEDSAMYFCASSEEVQPQHFGDGTRLSIL.

This clonotype was found many times. The rearrangement links TRBV12-3 or TRBV12-4 to TRBJ2-2; TRBD1 agrees at 7 bases. Trimming at V came to 7 bases and at J to 3 bases, leaving 5 bases not matched to a gene. This CDR3 has 14 residues. The CDR3 sequence: CASTRDRDTGELFF. The CDR3 bases are TGTGCCAGCACCAGGGACAGAGACACCGGGGAGCTGTTTTTT.

The CDR3 coding sequence is TGTGCCAGCTCACCGTCGACAGGGGGCAGCAATCAGCCCCAGCATTTT. Amino acid sequence: CASSPSTGGSNQPQHF. The chain is built from TRBV18 and TRBJ1-5; 10 positions match TRBD1. Looked up from germline, CDR1 is KGHSH and CDR2 is LQKENI. The ends lost 3 bases at V and 1 base at J; junction bases unmatched: 3. This CDR3 comprises 16 residues.

This clonotype has a count of ten or more. The CDR3 DNA reads as TGCGCCAGCAGCGAGCGATTGGGACAGTTCAATCGCGGAGCTTTCTTT. As protein: CASSERLGQFNRGAFF. This chain connects TRBV5-1 to TRBJ1-1, with 7 bases fitting TRBD1. Trimming took 4 bases from V and 10 from J; bases not matched to a gene: 19. The CDR3 spans 16 residues. Germline V gene data show CDR1 as SGHRS and CDR2 as YFSETQ.

This sequence joins TRBV3-1 and TRBJ1-2, with 7 bases lining up with TRBD1. Germline values: CDR1 LGHDT, CDR2 YNNKEL (reference sequence). V gave up 1 base and J gave up 5 bases; unmatched junction bases: 1. The CDR3 extends over 13 amino acids. The CDR3 protein is CASSQGRGYGYTF. In DNA form, the CDR3 reads TGTGCCAGCAGCCAAGGCAGGGGGTATGGCTACACCTTC.

This clonotype was seen at least ten times. V and J are TRBV12-2 and TRBJ1-6. TRBV12-2 is shown as a pseudogene. The CDR3 has 15 residues. The CDR3 here is CASRLTRGLGSPLHF. CDR3 in DNA: TGTGCAAGTCGCTTAACAAGGGGACTAGGATCACCCCTCCACTTT.

The gene calls are TRBV30 and TRBJ2-6; D unresolved. The CDR3 contains 17 residues. Trimming shortened V by 0 bases and J by 0 bases, and 12 bases separated the two germline ends. The germline CDR1 and CDR2 sequences are GTSNPN and SVGIG (reference sequence). The CDR3 DNA is TGTGCCTGGAGTGTAAAACGGCTGAGCTCTGGGGCCAACGTCCTGACTTTC. Its translation is CAWSVKRLSSGANVLTF.

In this sample, this clonotype turned up many times. This sequence joins TRBV20-1 and TRBJ2-1; TRBD2 aligns across 8 bases. The length of the CDR3 is 14 residues. J gave up 2 bases and V 3 bases, and 3 bases lay outside the gene matches. The V gene's germline CDR1 is DFQATT and CDR2 SNEGSKA (reference sequence). The CDR3 bases are TGCAGTGCTAGTCTAGCGGGCACCTACAATGAGCAGTTCTTC. It translates to CSASLAGTYNEQFF.

This clonotype was observed many times. This sequence joins TRBV10-3 and TRBJ2-2, with D unresolved. With 6 bases removed from V and 1 base from J, the gap between germline ends came to 3 bases. Germline CDR1 ENHRY, CDR2 SYGVKD. This CDR3 spans 12 amino acids. In nucleotides, the CDR3 is TGTGCCATCAGGCAGAACACCGGGGAGCTGTTTTTT. This sequence encodes CAIRQNTGELFF.

This clonotype came up many times. V usage is TRBV7-8 and J usage is TRBJ2-2, with D perhaps assigned TRBD1 or TRBD2 (5 bases each). V shed 4 bases and J shed 0 bases, with 12 bases lying between them. This CDR3 is built from 16 residues. CDR1 is SGHVS, CDR2 FQNEAQ, per germline. DNA for the CDR3: TGTGCCAGCAGCTATCCGGGACCATCGAACACCGGGGAGCTGTTTTTT. Amino acids: CASSYPGPSNTGELFF. Full variable domain (rest looked up from reference TRBV7-8 and TRBJ2-2): GAGVSQSPRYKVAKRGQDVALRCDPISGHVSLFWYQQALGQGPEFLTYFQNEAQLDKSGLPSDRFFAERPEGSVSTLKIQRTQQEDSAVYLCASSYPGPSNTGELFFGEGSRLTVL.

The rearrangement joins TRBV12-3 or TRBV12-4 to TRBJ2-2; a weak D match, TRBD1 (6 bases). Trimming stripped 5 bases from V and 9 bases from J, with 10 bases between. The CDR3 length is 12 residues. The CDR3 reads CASSPDRRELFF. The CDR3 region has the DNA TGTGCCAGCAGTCCCGACAGGCGGGAGCTGTTTTTT.

The table lists this clonotype with many counts. The V call is TRBV24-1, the J call TRBJ2-7; D gene uncertain. In germline, CDR1 is KGHDR, CDR2 SFDVKD. CDR3 length equals 11 residues. V lost 4 bases to trimming and J lost 0 bases, with 0 bases between them. In DNA, the CDR3 is TGTGCCACCAGTGACTCCTACGAGCAGTACTTC. This gives the protein CATSDSYEQYF.

This clonotype has at least ten counts. The rearrangement joins TRBV5-8 to TRBJ2-1; 10 bases are shared with TRBD1. Germline V CDR1 and CDR2: SGHTS, YDEGEE. The CDR3 runs to 14 residues. The ends lost 3 bases at V and 8 bases at J; junction bases unmatched: 5. The CDR3 DNA reads as TGTGCCAGCAGCTCCGGACAGGGGGGCGATGAGCAGTTCTTC. It specifies CASSSGQGGDEQFF.

The CDR3 protein is CASSSRLAGGDNEQFF. Written as DNA, the CDR3 is TGTGCCAGCAGCTCCAGACTAGCGGGGGGTGACAATGAGCAGTTCTTC. The rearrangement uses TRBV11-3 and TRBJ2-1; TRBD2 matches at 13 bases. The CDR3 totals 16 residues. Trimming cost V 4 bases and J 5 bases; bases outside gene matches: 5. The germline CDR1 and CDR2 sequences are SGHNT and YENEEA.

The V gene is TRBV7-2, the J gene TRBJ2-1; no firm D call. Germline loops: CDR1 SGHTA, CDR2 FQGNSA. Trimming cost V 5 bases and J 3 bases, with 14 bases left between them. This CDR3 region has 15 residues. The CDR3 DNA reads TGTGCCAGCAGCCTATCCCGACTTCACTACAATGAGCAGTTCTTC. It yields the protein CASSLSRLHYNEQFF.

This clonotype was recorded many times. In DNA form, the CDR3 reads TGTGCCAGCATGTCGGGGGCATGGGGCAATCAGCCCCAGCATTTT. Its translation is CASMSGAWGNQPQHF. The chain has TRBV6-1 and TRBJ1-5; possible D gene TRBD1, 6 bases. Trimming shortened V by 7 bases and J by 2 bases, and 15 bases separated the two germline ends. The germline V gene has CDR1 MNHNS and CDR2 SASEGT. The CDR3 has 15 residues.

In its sample, this clonotype was seen a few times. The chain uses TRBV20-1 and TRBJ2-7; 10 bases align to TRBD1. The CDR3 is 14 residues long. The trim removed 2 bases at V and 4 bases at J, leaving 5 bases unmatched. Germline lookup yields CDR1 DFQATT and CDR2 SNEGSKA (reference sequence). The CDR3 DNA follows: TGCAGTGCTAGATCGGGACAGGGGTCGTACGAGCAGTACTTC. Protein: CSARSGQGSYEQYF.

This clonotype has a count of ten or more. The rearrangement joins TRBV24-1 to TRBJ2-1, with D possibly matching TRBD2 (6 bases). V shed 6 bases and J shed 5 bases, with 13 bases lying between them. CDR1 is KGHDR and CDR2 is SFDVKD in the germline V gene. The CDR3 is made up of 14 amino acids. CDR3 nucleotide sequence: TGTGCCACCAGTCCACTGGGGGGAAACAATGAGCAGTTCTTC. It specifies CATSPLGGNNEQFF.

J is TRBJ1-5 and V is TRBV4-3; 7 positions agree with TRBD1. After removal of 3 bases from V and 3 bases from J, the junction contained 14 bases not matched to a gene. CDR1 is LGHNA and CDR2 is YSLEER in the germline V gene. The CDR3 consists of 18 residues. In DNA, the CDR3 is TGCGCCAGCAGCCACCCCTGGGAGGGGGCGAATCACAATCAGCCCCAGCATTTT. It specifies CASSHPWEGANHNQPQHF.

This clonotype was detected many times. The V and J genes are TRBV19 and TRBJ1-1, with 9 bases that match TRBD1. The CDR3 has 14 residues. J gave up 7 bases and V 6 bases, and 9 bases lay outside the gene matches. Germline CDR1 LNHDA, CDR2 SQIVND (reference sequence). Written as DNA, the CDR3 is TGTGCCAGTAGGCAACAGGGGGCCCACTTTGAAGCTTTCTTT. Its translation: CASRQQGAHFEAFF.

The genes are TRBV7-9 and TRBJ2-7; D could derive from TRBD1 or TRBD2 (6 bases each). Germline V CDR1 and CDR2: SEHNR, FQNEAQ (reference sequence). Trimming cost V 5 bases and J 3 bases, with 14 bases left between them. This CDR3 is 14 amino acids long. The CDR3, as DNA: TGTGCCAGCAGCCCACGGGGGCAGGGCTACGAGCAGTACTTC. Its protein is CASSPRGQGYEQYF.

The V and J genes are TRBV7-9 and TRBJ1-1, with D tentatively TRBD1 (5 bases). Germline V gene data show CDR1 as SEHNR and CDR2 as FQNEAQ (reference sequence). Between the trimmed V and J ends, which lost 1 base and 3 bases, there was a span of 12 bases. This CDR3 comprises 15 residues. The CDR3 reads CASSLVQGVDTEAFF. CDR3 nucleotide sequence: TGTGCCAGCAGCTTAGTCCAGGGAGTAGACACTGAAGCTTTCTTT.

This clonotype was found once. The chain couples TRBV4-3 to TRBJ2-3; D is possibly TRBD1 (5 bases). Between the trimmed V and J ends, which lost 4 bases and 2 bases, there was a span of 19 bases. Germline values: CDR1 LGHNA, CDR2 YSLEER. The CDR3 has 17 amino acids. CDR3 in DNA: TGCGCCAGCAGCCCCAGCGACCCAGGGTTCTTCACAGATACGCAGTATTTT. Protein product: CASSPSDPGFFTDTQYF.

V usage is TRBV12-3 or TRBV12-4 and J usage is TRBJ2-4; no reliable D call. V lost 3 bases to trimming and J lost 12 bases, with 18 bases between them. CDR3 size: 14 residues. The chain's CDR3 is CASSFSGNLSDQYF. The CDR3 DNA reads as TGTGCCAGCAGTTTTTCGGGTAATCTCAGTGATCAGTACTTC.

The chain carries TRBV28 and TRBJ1-5; the D gene is possibly TRBD1 (6 bases). Trimming took 7 bases from V and 0 from J, leaving 13 bases between them. The germline gives CDR1 MDHEN, CDR2 SYDVKM. CDR3 length: 15 residues. The CDR3 coding sequence is TGTGCCAGCAAACCCGGACAGTATAGCAATCAGCCCCAGCATTTT. Its translation is CASKPGQYSNQPQHF.

By share of the sample, this clonotype is medium-sized (0.01 to 0.1%). The chain is built from TRBV7-2 and TRBJ1-1, with D maybe TRBD1 (5 bases). The CDR3 totals 17 residues. Germline CDR1 is SGHTA and CDR2 is FQGNSA. Trimming shortened V by 4 bases and J by 0 bases, and 18 bases separated the two germline ends. The CDR3 is CASSSRSIRVMNTEAFF. DNA of the CDR3: TGTGCCAGCAGCTCGAGATCAATCAGGGTAATGAACACTGAAGCTTTCTTT.

This clonotype was found many times. This chain connects TRBV20-1 to TRBJ2-7; TRBD2 matches at 9 bases. From germline, CDR1 is DFQATT and CDR2 SNEGSKA (reference sequence). J lost 6 bases, V lost 1 base, and 7 bases had no gene match. This CDR3 contains 14 residues. The DNA of the CDR3 is TGCAGTGCTAGAGTCCCGGCGGGGGGGCCCGAGCAGTACTTC. Translated, it gives CSARVPAGGPEQYF.